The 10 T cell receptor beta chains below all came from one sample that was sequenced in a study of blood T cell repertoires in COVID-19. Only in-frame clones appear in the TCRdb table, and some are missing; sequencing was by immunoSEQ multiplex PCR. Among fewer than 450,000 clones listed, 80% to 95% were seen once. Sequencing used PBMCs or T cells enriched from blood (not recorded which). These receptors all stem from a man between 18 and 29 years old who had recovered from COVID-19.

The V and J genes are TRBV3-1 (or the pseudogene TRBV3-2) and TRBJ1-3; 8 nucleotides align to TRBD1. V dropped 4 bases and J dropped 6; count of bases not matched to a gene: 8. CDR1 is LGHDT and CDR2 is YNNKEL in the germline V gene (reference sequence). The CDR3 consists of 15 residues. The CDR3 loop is CASSRRQGFENTIYF. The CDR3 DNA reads TGTGCCAGCAGCCGTCGACAGGGGTTCGAAAACACCATATATTTT.

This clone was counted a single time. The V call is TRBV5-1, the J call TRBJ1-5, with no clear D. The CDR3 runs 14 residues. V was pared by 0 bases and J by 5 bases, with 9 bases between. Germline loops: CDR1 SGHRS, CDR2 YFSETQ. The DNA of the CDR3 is TGCGCCAGCAGCTTGGATGGCCCACATCAGCCCCAGCATTTT. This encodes CASSLDGPHQPQHF.

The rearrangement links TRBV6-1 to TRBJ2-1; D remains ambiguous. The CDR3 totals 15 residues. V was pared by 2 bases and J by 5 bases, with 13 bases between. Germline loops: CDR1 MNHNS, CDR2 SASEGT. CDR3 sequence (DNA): TGTGCCAGCAGTGAAATGGGTAGAACAGACAATGAGCAGTTCTTC. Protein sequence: CASSEMGRTDNEQFF.

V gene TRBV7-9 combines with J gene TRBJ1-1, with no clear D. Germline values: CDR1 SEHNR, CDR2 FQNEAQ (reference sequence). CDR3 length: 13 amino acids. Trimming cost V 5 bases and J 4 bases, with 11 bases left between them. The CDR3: CASSRAGSTEAFF. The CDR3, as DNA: TGTGCCAGCAGCCGTGCGGGGAGCACTGAAGCTTTCTTT. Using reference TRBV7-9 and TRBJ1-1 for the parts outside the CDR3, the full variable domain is DTGVSQNPRHKITKRGQNVTFRCDPISEHNRLYWYRQTLGQGPEFLTYFQNEAQLEKSRLLSDRFSAERPKGSFSTLEIQRTEQGDSAMYLCASSRAGSTEAFFGQGTRLTVV.

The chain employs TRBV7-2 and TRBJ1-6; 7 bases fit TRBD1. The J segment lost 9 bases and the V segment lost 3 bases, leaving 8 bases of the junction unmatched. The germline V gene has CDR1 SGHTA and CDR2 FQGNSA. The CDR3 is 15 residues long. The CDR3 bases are TGTGCCAGCAGCTTGGGACAGCCGTTGGTTTCACCCCTCCACTTT. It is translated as CASSLGQPLVSPLHF.

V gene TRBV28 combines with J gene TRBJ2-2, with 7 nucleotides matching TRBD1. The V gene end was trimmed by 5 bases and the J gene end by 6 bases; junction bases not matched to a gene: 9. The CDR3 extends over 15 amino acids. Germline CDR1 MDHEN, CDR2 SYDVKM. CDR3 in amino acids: CASSLQGMGPGELFF. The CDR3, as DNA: TGTGCCAGCAGTCTACAGGGGATGGGGCCCGGGGAGCTGTTTTTT.

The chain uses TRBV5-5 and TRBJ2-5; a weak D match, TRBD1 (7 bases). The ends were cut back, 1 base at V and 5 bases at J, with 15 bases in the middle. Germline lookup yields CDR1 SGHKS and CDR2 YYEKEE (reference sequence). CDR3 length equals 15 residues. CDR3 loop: CASSLRDREEETQYF. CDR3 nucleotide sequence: TGTGCCAGCAGCTTGCGCGACAGGGAGGAGGAGACCCAGTACTTC.

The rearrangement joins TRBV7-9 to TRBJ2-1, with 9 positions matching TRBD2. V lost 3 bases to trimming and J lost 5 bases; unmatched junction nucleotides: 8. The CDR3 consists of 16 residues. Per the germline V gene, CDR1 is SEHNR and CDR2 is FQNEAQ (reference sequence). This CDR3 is CASSLAGTSSNNEQFF. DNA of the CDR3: TGTGCCAGCAGCTTGGCCGGGACTAGCTCTAACAATGAGCAGTTCTTC.

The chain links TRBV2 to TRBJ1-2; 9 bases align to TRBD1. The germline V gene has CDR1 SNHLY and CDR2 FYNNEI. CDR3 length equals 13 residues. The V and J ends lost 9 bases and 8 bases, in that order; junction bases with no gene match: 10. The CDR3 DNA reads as TGTGCCAGTGGGACAGGGCCCCTGGGGGGCTACACCTTC. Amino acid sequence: CASGTGPLGGYTF.

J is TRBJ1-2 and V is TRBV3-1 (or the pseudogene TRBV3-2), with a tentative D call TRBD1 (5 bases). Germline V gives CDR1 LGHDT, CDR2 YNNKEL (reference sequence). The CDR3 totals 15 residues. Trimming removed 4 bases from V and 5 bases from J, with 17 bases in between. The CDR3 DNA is TGTGCCAGCAGCCGGGGGGATCGGGGAATTTATGGCTACACCTTC. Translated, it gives CASSRGDRGIYGYTF.